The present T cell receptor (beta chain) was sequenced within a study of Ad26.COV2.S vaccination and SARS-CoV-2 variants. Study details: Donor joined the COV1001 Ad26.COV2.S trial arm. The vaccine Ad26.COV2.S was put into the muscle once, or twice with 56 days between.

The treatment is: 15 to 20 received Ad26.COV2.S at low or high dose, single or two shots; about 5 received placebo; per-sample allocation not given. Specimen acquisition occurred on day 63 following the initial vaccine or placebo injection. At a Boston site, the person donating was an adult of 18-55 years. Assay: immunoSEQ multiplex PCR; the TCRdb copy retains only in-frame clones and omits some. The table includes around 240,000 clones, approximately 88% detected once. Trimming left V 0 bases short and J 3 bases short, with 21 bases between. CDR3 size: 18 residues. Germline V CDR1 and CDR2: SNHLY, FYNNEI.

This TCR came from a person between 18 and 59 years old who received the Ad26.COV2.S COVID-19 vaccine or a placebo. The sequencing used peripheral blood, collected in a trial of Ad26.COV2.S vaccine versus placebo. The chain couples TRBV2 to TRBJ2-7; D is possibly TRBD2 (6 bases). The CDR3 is CASSEAGNGGSFYYEQYF. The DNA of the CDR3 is TGTGCCAGCAGTGAAGCGGGAAATGGGGGGTCTTTCTACTACGAGCAGTACTTC. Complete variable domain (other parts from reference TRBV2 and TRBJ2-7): EPEVTQTPSHQVTQMGQEVILRCVPISNHLYFYWYRQILGQKVEFLVSFYNNEISEKSEIFDDQFSVERPDGSNFTLKIRSTKLEDSAMYFCASSEAGNGGSFYYEQYFGPGTRLTVT.